This T cell receptor (beta chain) was retrieved from a study of blood T cell repertoires in COVID-19. As for the study in general: Both acute and convalescent COVID-19 samples were obtained from the United States, Italy and Spain.

V shed 1 base and J 10 bases; nucleotides not matched to a gene: 4. This CDR3 contains 13 residues. The germline gives CDR1 SGHAT, CDR2 FQDESV (reference sequence). Repertoires were generated with immunoSEQ multiplex PCR, while TCRdb's copy carries only in-frame clones and drops some. The repertoire holds about 230,000 clones, less than 85% seen once, with around 2.6% in the top ten. The receptor was isolated from a woman in her 70s with active or convalescent COVID-19. The rearrangement uses TRBV11-1 and TRBJ2-1, with TRBD1 matching 7 bases. Sequencing was performed on peripheral blood. CDR3: CASSLDRGGEQFF. DNA for the CDR3: TGTGCCAGCAGCTTAGACAGGGGTGGAGAGCAGTTCTTC. Using reference TRBV11-1 and TRBJ2-1 for the parts outside the CDR3, the full variable domain is EAEVAQSPRYKITEKSQAVAFWCDPISGHATLYWYRQILGQGPELLVQFQDESVVDDSQLPKDRFSAERLKGVDSTLKIQPAELGDSAMYLCASSLDRGGEQFFGPGTRLTVL.